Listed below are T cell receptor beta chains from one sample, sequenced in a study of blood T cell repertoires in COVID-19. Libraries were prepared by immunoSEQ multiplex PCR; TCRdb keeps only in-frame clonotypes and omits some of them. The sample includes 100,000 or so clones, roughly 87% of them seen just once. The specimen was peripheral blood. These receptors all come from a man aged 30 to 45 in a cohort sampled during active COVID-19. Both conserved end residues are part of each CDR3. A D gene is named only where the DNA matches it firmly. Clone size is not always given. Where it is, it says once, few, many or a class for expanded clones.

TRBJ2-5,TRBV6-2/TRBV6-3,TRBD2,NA,CASSRGLAGAQETQYF,TGTGCCAGCAGTCGCGGACTAGCGGGGGCCCAAGAGACCCAGTACTTC
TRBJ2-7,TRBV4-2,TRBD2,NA,CASSQVFTSGDLSYEQYF,TGTGCCAGCAGCCAAGTTTTTACTAGCGGGGATTTATCCTACGAGCAGTACTTC
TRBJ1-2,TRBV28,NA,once,CASRGGTLCTF,TGTGCCAGCAGGGGGGGTACACTCTGCACCTTC
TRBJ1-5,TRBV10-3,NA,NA,CAVQGMGNQPQHF,TGTGCCGTGCAGGGAATGGGCAATCAGCCCCAGCATTTT
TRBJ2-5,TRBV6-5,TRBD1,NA,CASSSTDRVAETQYF,TGTGCCAGCAGTTCCACCGACAGGGTGGCGGAGACCCAGTACTTC
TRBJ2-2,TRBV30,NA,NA,CAWSGGNTGELFF,TGTGCCTGGAGTGGGGGCAACACCGGGGAGCTGTTTTTT
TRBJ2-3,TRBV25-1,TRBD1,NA,CASSEGQGGPDTQYF,TGTGCCAGCAGTGAGGGACAGGGGGGTCCAGATACGCAGTATTTT
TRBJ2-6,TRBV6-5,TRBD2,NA,CASRPGLGGANVLTF,TGTGCCAGCAGGCCCGGACTAGGTGGGGCCAACGTCCTGACTTTC
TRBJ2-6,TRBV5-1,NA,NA,CASSLLGRESSGANVLTF,TGCGCCAGCAGCTTGTTGGGCAGAGAAAGCTCTGGGGCCAACGTCCTGACTTTC
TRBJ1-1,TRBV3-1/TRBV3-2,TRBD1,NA,CASSLEGAANTEAFF,TGTGCCAGCAGCTTGGAGGGGGCCGCGAACACTGAAGCTTTCTTT
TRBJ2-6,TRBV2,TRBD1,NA,CASSEALGTGGANVLTF,TGTGCCAGCAGTGAAGCGCTTGGGACAGGTGGGGCCAACGTCCTGACTTTC
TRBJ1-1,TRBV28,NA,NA,CASSLSVSSAFF,TGTGCCAGCAGTTTGTCCGTATCGTCGGCTTTCTTT
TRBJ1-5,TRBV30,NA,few,CAWRPNRGNQPQHF,TGTGCCTGGAGACCCAACAGGGGCAATCAGCCCCAGCATTTT
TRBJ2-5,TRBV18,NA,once,CASSPRGETQYF,TGTGCCAGCTCACCTAGGGGAGAGACCCAGTACTTC
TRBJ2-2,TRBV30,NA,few,CAWMYWAGAGELFF,TGTGCCTGGATGTATTGGGCAGGGGCCGGGGAGCTGTTTTTT
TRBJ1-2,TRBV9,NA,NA,CASSQQVNYGYTF,TGTGCCAGCAGCCAACAGGTCAACTATGGCTACACCTTC
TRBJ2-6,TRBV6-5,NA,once,CASTRMQGANVLTF,TGTGCCAGCACCAGGATGCAGGGGGCCAACGTCCTGACTTTC
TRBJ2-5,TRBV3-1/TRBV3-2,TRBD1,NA,CASSQLPGQGETQYF,TGTGCCAGCAGCCAGCTTCCGGGACAGGGAGAGACCCAGTACTTC
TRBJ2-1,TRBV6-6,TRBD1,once,CASSPRGRGNEQFF,TGTGCCAGCAGCCCCAGGGGGCGCGGCAATGAGCAGTTCTTC
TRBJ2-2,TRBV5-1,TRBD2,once,CASSLAASLTVAGGTGELFF,TGCGCCAGCAGCTTAGCGGCCTCCCTAACTGTGGCGGGGGGTACCGGGGAGCTGTTTTTT
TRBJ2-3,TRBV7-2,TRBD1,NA,CASSLAAGTVSTDTQYF,TGTGCCAGCAGCTTGGCCGCCGGGACAGTTAGCACAGATACGCAGTATTTT
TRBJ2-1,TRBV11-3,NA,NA,CASSLGPVRGIVYNEQFF,TGTGCCAGCAGCTTAGGTCCGGTCCGGGGGATAGTCTACAATGAGCAGTTCTTC
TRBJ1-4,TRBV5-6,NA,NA,CASSLSGASRKLFF,TGTGCCAGCAGCTTGTCGGGAGCCTCGAGAAAACTGTTTTTT
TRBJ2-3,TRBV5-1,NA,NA,CATGPGGRTDTQYF,TGCGCCACAGGGCCCGGGGGTAGGACAGATACGCAGTATTTT
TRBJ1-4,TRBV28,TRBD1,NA,CASSSGGQGAGGEKLFF,TGTGCCAGCAGTTCAGGCGGACAGGGGGCCGGGGGTGAAAAACTGTTTTTT
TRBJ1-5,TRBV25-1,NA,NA,CASSEVGGANQPQHF,TGTGCCAGCAGTGAAGTAGGCGGGGCCAATCAGCCCCAGCATTTT
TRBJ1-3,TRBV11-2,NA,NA,CASSLAGSGSGNTIYF,TGTGCCAGCAGCTTAGCTGGGTCAGGCTCTGGAAACACCATATATTTT
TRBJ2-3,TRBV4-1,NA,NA,CASSLNPPGVSTDTQYF,TGCGCCAGCAGCCTTAACCCTCCCGGAGTCAGCACAGATACGCAGTATTTT
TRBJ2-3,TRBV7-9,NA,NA,CASSPIGDTQYF,TGTGCCAGCTCCCCCATCGGAGATACGCAGTATTTT
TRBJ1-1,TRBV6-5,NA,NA,CASFFPGLAEAFF,TGTGCCAGCTTTTTTCCGGGGTTAGCCGAAGCTTTCTTT
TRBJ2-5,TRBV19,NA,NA,CASSMLEVEQETQYF,TGTGCCAGTAGTATGTTAGAAGTCGAACAAGAGACCCAGTACTTC
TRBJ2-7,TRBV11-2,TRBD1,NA,CASSLRQGGSGEQYF,TGTGCCAGCAGCTTGCGACAGGGGGGTTCTGGGGAGCAGTACTTC
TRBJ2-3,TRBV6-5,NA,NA,CASSYSGRYEDTQYF,TGTGCCAGCAGTTACTCTGGGCGTTATGAGGATACGCAGTATTTT
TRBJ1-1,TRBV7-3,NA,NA,CASSLGELMNTEAFF,TGTGCCAGCAGCTTAGGAGAGCTAATGAACACTGAAGCTTTCTTT
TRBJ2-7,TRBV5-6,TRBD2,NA,CASSLGTNPYEQYF,TGTGCCAGCAGCCTAGGGACTAATCCCTACGAGCAGTACTTC
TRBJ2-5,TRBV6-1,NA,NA,CASSEDGGSQETQYF,TGTGCCAGCAGTGAAGATGGGGGGAGCCAAGAGACCCAGTACTTC
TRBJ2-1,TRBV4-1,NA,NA,CASSQVREQFF,TGCGCCAGCAGCCAAGTGAGAGAGCAGTTCTTC
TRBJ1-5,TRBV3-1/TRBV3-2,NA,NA,CASSQASWSNQPQHF,TGTGCCAGCAGCCAAGCCAGTTGGAGCAATCAGCCCCAGCATTTT
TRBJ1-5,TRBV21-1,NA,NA,CASSKGTRSGQGVNQPQHF,TGTGCCAGCAGCAAAGGGACCAGATCAGGACAGGGGGTCAATCAGCCCCAGCATTTT
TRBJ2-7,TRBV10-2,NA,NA,CASSEGQKYF,TGCGCCAGCAGTGAGGGGCAAAAGTACTTC
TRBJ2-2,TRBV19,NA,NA,CASRPGSGTGELFF,TGTGCCAGTAGACCAGGGTCGGGCACCGGGGAGCTGTTTTTT
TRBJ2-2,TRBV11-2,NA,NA,CASSPVNTGELFF,TGTGCCAGCAGCCCTGTTAACACCGGGGAGCTGTTTTTT
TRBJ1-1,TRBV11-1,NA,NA,CASSLDRRRNTEAFF,TGTGCCAGCAGCTTAGACAGGAGAAGGAACACTGAAGCTTTCTTT
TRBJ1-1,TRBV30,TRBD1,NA,CAWSSGTGQGEAFF,TGTGCCTGGAGTTCCGGGACAGGGCAGGGTGAAGCTTTCTTT
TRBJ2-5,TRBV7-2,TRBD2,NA,CASSIARLAGGPVEETQYF,TGTGCCAGCAGCATTGCGCGACTAGCGGGGGGGCCGGTTGAAGAGACCCAGTACTTC
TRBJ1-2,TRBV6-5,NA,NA,CASSYSSDYGYTF,TGTGCCAGCAGTTACTCGTCGGACTATGGCTACACCTTC
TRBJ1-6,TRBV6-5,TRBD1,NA,CASRGQGENSPLHF,TGTGCCAGCAGAGGACAGGGCGAAAATTCACCCCTCCACTTT
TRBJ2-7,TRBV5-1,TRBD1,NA,CASSGDRVGYEQYF,TGCGCCAGCAGCGGGGACAGGGTTGGGTACGAGCAGTACTTC
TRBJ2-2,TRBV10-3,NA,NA,CAISESRQGGTGELFF,TGTGCCATCAGTGAGTCGAGGCAGGGCGGTACCGGGGAGCTGTTTTTT
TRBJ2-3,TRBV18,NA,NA,CASSPPALTDTQYF,TGTGCCAGCTCACCACCAGCCCTGACAGATACGCAGTATTTT
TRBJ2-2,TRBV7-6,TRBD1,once,CASSFSLGQGSVGELFF,TGTGCCAGCAGCTTTTCGCTGGGACAGGGTTCGGTCGGGGAGCTGTTTTTT
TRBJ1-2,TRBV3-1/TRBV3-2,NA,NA,CASSPAPGSGYGYTF,TGTGCCAGCAGCCCGGCTCCTGGAAGCGGGTATGGCTACACCTTC
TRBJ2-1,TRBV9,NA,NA,CASSVDLSNEQFF,TGTGCCAGCAGCGTAGATCTATCTAATGAGCAGTTCTTC
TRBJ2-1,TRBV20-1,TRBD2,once,CSASGRGGEQFF,TGCAGTGCTAGTGGGAGGGGCGGTGAGCAGTTCTTC
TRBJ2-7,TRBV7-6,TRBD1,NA,CASSRDRGYEQYF,TGTGCCAGCAGCAGGGACAGGGGCTACGAGCAGTACTTC
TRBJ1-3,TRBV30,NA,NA,CAWSWRVADGNTIYF,TGTGCCTGGAGTTGGAGGGTGGCGGATGGAAACACCATATATTTT
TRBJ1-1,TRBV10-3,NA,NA,CAALSKGPQGNTEAFF,TGTGCCGCGCTCTCTAAGGGGCCCCAGGGGAACACTGAAGCTTTCTTT
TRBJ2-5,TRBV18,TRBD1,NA,CASSPATGGVGTQYF,TGTGCCAGCTCACCCGCGACAGGGGGAGTGGGGACCCAGTACTTC